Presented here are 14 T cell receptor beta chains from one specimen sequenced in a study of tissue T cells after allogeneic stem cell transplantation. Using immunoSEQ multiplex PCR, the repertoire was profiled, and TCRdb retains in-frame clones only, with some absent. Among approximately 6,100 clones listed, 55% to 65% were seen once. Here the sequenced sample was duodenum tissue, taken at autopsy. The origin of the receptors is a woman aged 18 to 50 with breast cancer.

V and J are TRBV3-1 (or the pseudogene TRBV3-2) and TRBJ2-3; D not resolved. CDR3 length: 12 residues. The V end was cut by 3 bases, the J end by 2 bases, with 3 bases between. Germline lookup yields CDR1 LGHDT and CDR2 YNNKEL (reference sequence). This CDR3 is CASSHDTDTQYF. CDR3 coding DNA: TGTGCCAGCAGCCACGACACAGATACGCAGTATTTT.

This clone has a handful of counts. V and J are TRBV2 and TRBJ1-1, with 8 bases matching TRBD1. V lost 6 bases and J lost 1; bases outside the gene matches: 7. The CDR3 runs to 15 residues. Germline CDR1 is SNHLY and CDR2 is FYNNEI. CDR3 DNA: TGTGCCAGCAGCCGATTTGGACAGGGGAACACTGAAGCTTTCTTT. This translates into CASSRFGQGNTEAFF.

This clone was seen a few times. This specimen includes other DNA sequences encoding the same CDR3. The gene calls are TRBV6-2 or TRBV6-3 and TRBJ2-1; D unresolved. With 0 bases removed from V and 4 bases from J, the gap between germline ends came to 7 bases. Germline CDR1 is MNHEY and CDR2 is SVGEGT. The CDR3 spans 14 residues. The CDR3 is CASSYSSVYNEQFF. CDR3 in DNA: TGTGCCAGCAGTTACTCGTCGGTTTACAATGAGCAGTTCTTC.

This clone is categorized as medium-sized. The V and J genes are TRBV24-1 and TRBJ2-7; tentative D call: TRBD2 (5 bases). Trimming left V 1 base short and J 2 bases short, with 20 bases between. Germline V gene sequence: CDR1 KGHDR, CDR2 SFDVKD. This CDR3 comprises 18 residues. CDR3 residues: CATSDFGRGSHLTYEQYF. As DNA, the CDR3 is TGTGCCACCAGTGATTTCGGGCGAGGGTCCCACCTTACCTACGAGCAGTACTTC.

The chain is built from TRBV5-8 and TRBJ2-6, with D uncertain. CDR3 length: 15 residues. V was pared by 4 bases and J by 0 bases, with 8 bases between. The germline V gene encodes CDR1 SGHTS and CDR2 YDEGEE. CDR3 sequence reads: CASSPDLSGANVLTF. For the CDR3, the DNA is TGTGCCAGCAGCCCGGACCTCTCTGGGGCCAACGTCCTGACTTTC.

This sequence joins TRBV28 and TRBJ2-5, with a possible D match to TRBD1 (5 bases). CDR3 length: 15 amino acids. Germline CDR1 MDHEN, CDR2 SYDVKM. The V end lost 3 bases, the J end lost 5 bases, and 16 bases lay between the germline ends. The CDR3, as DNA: TGTGCCAGCAGTTTGCCCGGCAGGGCGAGGGAGACCCAGTACTTC. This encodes CASSLPGRARETQYF.

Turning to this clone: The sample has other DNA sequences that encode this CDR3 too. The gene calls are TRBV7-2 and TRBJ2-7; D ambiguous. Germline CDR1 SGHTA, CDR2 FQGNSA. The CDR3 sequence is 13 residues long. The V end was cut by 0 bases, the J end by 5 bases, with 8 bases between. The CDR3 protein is CASSLAVRHEQYF. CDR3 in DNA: TGTGCCAGCAGCTTAGCGGTGCGCCACGAGCAGTACTTC.

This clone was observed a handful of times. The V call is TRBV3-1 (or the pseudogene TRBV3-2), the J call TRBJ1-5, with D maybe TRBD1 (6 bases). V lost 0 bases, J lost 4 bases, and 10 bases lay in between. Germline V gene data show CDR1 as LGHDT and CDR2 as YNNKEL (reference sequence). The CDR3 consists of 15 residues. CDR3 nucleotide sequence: TGTGCCAGCAGCCAAGATCTTCAGGGGAATCAGCCCCAGCATTTT. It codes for CASSQDLQGNQPQHF.

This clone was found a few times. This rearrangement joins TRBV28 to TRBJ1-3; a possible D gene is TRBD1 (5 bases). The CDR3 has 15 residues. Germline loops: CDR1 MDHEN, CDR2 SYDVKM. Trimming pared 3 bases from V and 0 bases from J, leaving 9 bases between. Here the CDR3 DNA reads TGTGCCAGCAGTTTGGGCGACAGCTCTGGAAACACCATATATTTT. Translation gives CASSLGDSSGNTIYF.

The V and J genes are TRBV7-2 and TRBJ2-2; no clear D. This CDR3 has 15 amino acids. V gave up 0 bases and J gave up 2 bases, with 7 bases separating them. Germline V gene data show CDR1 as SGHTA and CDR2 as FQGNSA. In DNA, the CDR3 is TGTGCCAGCAGCTTAGCCGAGGCCAACACCGGGGAGCTGTTTTTT. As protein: CASSLAEANTGELFF.

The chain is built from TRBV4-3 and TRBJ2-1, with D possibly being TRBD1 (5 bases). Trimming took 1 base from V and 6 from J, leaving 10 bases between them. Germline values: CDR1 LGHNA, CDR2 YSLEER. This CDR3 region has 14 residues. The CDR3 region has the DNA TGCGCCAGCAGCCAAGGGCAGGGCGGCAATGAGCAGTTCTTC. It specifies CASSQGQGGNEQFF.

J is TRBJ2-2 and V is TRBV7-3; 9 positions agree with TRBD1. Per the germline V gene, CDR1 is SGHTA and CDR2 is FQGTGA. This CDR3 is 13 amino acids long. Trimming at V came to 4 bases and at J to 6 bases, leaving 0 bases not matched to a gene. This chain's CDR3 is CASSWDRAGELFF. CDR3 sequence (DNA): TGTGCCAGCAGCTGGGACAGGGCCGGGGAGCTGTTTTTT.

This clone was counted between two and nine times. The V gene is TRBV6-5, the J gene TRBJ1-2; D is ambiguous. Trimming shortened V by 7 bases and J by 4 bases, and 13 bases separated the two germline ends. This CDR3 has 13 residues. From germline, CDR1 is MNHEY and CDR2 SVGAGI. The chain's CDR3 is CASNPGGFYGYTF. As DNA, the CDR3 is TGTGCCAGCAATCCCGGTGGGTTCTATGGCTACACCTTC.

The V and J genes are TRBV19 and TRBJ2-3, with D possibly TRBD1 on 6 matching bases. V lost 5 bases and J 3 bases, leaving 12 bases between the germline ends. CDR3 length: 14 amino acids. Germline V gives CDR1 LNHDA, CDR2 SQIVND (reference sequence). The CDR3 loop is CASSEKGDTDTQYF. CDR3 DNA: TGTGCCAGTAGTGAAAAGGGGGATACAGATACGCAGTATTTT.